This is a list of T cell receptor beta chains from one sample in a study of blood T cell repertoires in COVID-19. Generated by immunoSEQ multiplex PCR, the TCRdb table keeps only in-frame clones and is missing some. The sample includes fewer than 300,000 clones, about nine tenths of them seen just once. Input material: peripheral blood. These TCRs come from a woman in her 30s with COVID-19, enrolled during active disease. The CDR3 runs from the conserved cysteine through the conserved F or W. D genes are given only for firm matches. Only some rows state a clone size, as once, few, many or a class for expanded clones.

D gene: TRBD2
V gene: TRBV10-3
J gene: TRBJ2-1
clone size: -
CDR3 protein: CAISGLARGMEEQFF
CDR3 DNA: TGTGCCATCAGTGGACTAGCGCGTGGGATGGAGGAGCAGTTCTTC

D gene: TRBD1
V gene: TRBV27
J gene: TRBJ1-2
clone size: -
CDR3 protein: CASSLRDRGGYTF
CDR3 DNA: TGTGCCAGCAGTTTGAGGGACAGAGGGGGCTACACCTTC

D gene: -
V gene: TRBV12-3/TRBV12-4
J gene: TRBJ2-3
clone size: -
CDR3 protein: CASTNTDTQYF
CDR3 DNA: TGTGCCAGCACCAACACAGATACGCAGTATTTT

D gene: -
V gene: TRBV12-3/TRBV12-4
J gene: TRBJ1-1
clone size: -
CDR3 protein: CASSSEEITEAFF
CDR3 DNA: TGTGCCAGCAGTTCAGAGGAGATCACTGAAGCTTTCTTT

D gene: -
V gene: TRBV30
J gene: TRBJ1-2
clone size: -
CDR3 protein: CAWINRNYGYTF
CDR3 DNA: TGTGCCTGGATAAACAGAAACTATGGCTACACCTTC

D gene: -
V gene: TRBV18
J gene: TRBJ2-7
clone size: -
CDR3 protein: CASSPSFAGSYEQYF
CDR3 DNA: TGTGCCAGCTCACCGAGTTTTGCAGGCTCCTACGAGCAGTACTTC

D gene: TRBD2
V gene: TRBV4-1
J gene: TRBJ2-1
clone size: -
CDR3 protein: CASSQDWPSGRGSDEQFF
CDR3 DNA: TGCGCCAGCAGCCAAGATTGGCCTAGCGGGAGGGGTAGCGATGAGCAGTTCTTC

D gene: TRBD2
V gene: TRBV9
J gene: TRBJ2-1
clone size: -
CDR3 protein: CASSVAGTSNNEQFF
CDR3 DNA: TGTGCCAGCAGCGTAGCTGGGACTAGTAACAATGAGCAGTTCTTC

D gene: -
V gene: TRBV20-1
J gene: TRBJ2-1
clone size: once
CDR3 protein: CSAETGSQFF
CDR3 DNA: TGCAGTGCTGAAACAGGGTCGCAGTTCTTC

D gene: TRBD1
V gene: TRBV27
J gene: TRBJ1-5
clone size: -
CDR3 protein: CASSSGQGTDQPQHF
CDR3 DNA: TGTGCCAGCAGTTCCGGACAGGGAACAGATCAGCCCCAGCATTTT

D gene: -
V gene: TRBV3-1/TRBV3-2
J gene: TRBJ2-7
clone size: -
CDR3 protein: CASSRATPSQRAAYEQYF
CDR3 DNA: TGTGCCAGCAGCCGCGCGACTCCGAGCCAGCGGGCCGCCTACGAGCAGTACTTC

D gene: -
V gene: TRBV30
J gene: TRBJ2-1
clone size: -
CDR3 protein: CAWSPNSGFNEQFF
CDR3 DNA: TGTGCCTGGAGCCCAAACTCAGGGTTCAATGAGCAGTTCTTC

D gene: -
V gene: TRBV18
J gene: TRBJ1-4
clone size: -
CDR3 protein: CASSPNGFSNEKLFF
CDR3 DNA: TGTGCCAGCTCACCGAACGGGTTTTCTAATGAAAAACTGTTTTTT

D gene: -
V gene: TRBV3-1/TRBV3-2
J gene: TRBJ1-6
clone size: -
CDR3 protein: CASSQGRGQSSPLHF
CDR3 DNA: TGTGCCAGCAGCCAAGGCAGGGGCCAAAGTTCACCCCTCCACTTT

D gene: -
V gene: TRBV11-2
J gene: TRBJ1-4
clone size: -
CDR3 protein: CASSFGQGGEKLFF
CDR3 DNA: TGTGCCAGCAGCTTCGGGCAGGGAGGTGAAAAACTGTTTTTT

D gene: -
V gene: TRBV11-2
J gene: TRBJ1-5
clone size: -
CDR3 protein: CASSLDRGGNQPQHF
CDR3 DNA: TGTGCCAGCAGCTTAGACAGGGGTGGCAATCAGCCCCAGCATTTT

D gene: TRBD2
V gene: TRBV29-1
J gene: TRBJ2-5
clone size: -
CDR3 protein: CSVVSLGGETQYF
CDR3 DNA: TGCAGCGTTGTCAGTCTGGGAGGGGAGACCCAGTACTTC

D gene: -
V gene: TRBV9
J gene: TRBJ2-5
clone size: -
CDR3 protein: CASSVGRSAHQETQYF
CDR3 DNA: TGTGCCAGCAGCGTAGGTCGGAGCGCCCACCAAGAGACCCAGTACTTC

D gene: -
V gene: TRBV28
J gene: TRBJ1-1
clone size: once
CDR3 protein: CASRDTGERRTEAFF
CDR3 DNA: TGTGCCAGCAGAGATACAGGTGAAAGGCGCACTGAAGCTTTCTTT

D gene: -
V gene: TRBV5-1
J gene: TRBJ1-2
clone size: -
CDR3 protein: CASSPSRDNGGYTF
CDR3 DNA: TGCGCCAGCAGCCCCAGCCGGGACAATGGCGGCTACACCTTC

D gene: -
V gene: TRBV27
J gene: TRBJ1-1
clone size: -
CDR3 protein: CASSPDRTPAFF
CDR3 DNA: TGTGCCAGCAGCCCCGACAGGACTCCGGCTTTCTTT

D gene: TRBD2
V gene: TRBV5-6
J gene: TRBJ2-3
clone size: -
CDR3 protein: CASSLDRLAGHLRADTQYF
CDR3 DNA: TGTGCCAGCAGCTTGGATAGACTAGCGGGGCACCTAAGGGCAGATACGCAGTATTTT

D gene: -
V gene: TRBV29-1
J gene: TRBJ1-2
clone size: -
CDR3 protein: CSDFGGTNYGYTF
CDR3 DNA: TGCAGCGACTTTGGGGGCACTAACTATGGCTACACCTTC

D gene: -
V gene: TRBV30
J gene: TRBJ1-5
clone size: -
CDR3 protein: CAWSVLGGNQPQHF
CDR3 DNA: TGTGCCTGGAGTGTACTGGGCGGCAATCAGCCCCAGCATTTT

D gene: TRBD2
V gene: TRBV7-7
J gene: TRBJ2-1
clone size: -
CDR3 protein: CASSPLAGGPLNEQFF
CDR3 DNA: TGTGCCAGCAGCCCCTTGGCGGGAGGGCCTTTAAATGAGCAGTTCTTC

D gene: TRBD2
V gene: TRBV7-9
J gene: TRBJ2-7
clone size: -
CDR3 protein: CASSLGLAGGEHEQYF
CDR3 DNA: TGTGCCAGCAGCTTAGGGCTAGCGGGAGGGGAACACGAGCAGTACTTC

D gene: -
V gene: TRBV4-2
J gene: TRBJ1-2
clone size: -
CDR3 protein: CASSQDPETDVYGYTF
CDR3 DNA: TGTGCCAGCAGCCAAGATCCGGAGACGGATGTCTATGGCTACACCTTC

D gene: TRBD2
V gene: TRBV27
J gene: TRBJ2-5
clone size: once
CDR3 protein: CASSSIAGGEETQYF
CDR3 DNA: TGTGCCAGCAGTTCGATAGCGGGAGGTGAGGAGACCCAGTACTTC

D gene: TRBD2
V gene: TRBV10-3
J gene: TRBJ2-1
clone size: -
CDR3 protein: CAISESGAGGPTLYNEQFF
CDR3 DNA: TGTGCCATCAGTGAGTCGGGAGCGGGAGGGCCCACCCTCTACAATGAGCAGTTCTTC

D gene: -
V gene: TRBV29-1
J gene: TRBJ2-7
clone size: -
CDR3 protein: CSVENLSYEQYF
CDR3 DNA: TGCAGCGTTGAGAACTTGTCCTACGAGCAGTACTTC

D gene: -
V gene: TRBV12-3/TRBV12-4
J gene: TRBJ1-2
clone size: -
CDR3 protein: CASSLDRDGYTF
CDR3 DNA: TGTGCCAGCAGTTTGGACAGAGACGGCTACACCTTC

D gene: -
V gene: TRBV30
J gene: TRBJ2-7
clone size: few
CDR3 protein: CAWTANPTEEQYF
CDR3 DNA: TGTGCCTGGACGGCAAATCCCACGGAGGAGCAGTACTTC

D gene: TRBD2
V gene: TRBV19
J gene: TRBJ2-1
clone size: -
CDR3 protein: CASSLAGGVEQFF
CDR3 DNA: TGTGCCAGTAGTCTAGCGGGAGGCGTTGAGCAGTTCTTC

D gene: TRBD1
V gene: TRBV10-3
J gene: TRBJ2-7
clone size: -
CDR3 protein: CAISGRSDGTGATYEQYF
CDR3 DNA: TGTGCCATCAGCGGGAGGTCGGATGGGACAGGGGCGACTTACGAGCAGTACTTC

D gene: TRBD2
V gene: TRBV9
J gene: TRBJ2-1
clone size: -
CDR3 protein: CASSAPTEREGRDWEQFF
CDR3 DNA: TGTGCCAGCAGCGCCCCCACCGAGCGGGAGGGCCGGGATTGGGAGCAGTTCTTC

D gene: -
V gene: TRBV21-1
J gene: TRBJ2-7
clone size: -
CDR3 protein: CASDTDHSYEQYF
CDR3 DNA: TGTGCCAGCGACACCGATCATTCCTACGAGCAGTACTTC

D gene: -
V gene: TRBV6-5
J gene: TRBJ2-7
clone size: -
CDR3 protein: CASSTGVYTSYEQYF
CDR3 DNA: TGTGCCAGCAGTACGGGAGTGTACACTTCCTACGAGCAGTACTTC

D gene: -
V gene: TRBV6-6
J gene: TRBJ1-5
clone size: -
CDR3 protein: CASKVGVDSNQPQHF
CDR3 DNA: TGTGCCAGCAAAGTTGGAGTTGATAGCAATCAGCCCCAGCATTTT

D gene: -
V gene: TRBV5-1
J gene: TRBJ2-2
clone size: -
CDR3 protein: CASSLALAATGELFF
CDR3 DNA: TGCGCCAGCAGCTTGGCACTAGCAGCCACCGGGGAGCTGTTTTTT

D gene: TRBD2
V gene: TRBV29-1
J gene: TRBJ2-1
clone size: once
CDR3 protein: CSVGGAGGPGAEQFF
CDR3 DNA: TGCAGCGTTGGAGGAGCGGGAGGGCCGGGTGCTGAGCAGTTCTTC

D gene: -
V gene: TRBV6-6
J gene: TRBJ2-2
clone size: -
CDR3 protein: CASSSIRQQTGELFF
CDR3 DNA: TGTGCCAGCAGCTCGATTAGACAACAGACCGGGGAGCTGTTTTTT